This T cell receptor beta chain originates from a study of cytomegalovirus exposure and HLA in healthy donors. Study outcomes and limitations: The study dropped some indistinguishable V segments, TRBV6-2 and TRBV6-3 among them. Analysis was carried out at a later point, and it linked a missense DCLRE1C variant to TCR beta V- and J-gene trimming.

CDR3 length: 15 residues. V was cut by 2 bases and J by 3 bases, with 11 bases left in between. The germline V gene has CDR1 MGHDK and CDR2 SYGVNS. Both 60 Vbeta primers and 13 Jbeta primers went into the PCR. Sequencing was performed with immunoSEQ multiplex PCR; in TCRdb, only in-frame clones are kept and a portion is missing. The sample consists of about 190,000 clones, 70% to 80% of them appearing once. Of note for this clone: Antigen specificity is unknown.

The source is a woman in her 30s in good health and CMV-seropositive. Sequencing input: PBMCs. The V and J genes are TRBV25-1 and TRBJ1-5; tentatively, D is TRBD1 (5 bases). CDR3 bases: TGTGCCAGCAGTGAAGTCGGAGGGGCCAATCAGCCCCAGCATTTT. Translating it yields CASSEVGGANQPQHF.